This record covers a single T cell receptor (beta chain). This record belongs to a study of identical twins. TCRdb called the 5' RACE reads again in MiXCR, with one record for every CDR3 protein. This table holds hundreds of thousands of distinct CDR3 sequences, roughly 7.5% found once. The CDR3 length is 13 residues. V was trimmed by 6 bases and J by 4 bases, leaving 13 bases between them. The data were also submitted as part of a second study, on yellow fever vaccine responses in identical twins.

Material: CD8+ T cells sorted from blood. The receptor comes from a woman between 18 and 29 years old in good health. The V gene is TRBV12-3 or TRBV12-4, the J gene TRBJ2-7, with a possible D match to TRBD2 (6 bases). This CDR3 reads CASSPTSRYEQYF. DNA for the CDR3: TGTGCCAGCAGCCCCACTAGCAGGTACGAGCAGTACTTC.